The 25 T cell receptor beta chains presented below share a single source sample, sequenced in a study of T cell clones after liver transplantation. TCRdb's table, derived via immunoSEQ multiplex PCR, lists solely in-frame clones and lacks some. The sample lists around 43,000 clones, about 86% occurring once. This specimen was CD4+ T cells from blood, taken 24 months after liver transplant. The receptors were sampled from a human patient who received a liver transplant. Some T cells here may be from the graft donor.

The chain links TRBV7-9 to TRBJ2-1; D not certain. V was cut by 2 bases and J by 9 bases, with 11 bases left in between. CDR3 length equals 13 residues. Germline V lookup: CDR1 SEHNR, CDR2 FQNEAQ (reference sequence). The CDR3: CASSLPPVSEQFF. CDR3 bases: TGTGCCAGCAGCTTACCCCCAGTGAGTGAGCAGTTCTTC.

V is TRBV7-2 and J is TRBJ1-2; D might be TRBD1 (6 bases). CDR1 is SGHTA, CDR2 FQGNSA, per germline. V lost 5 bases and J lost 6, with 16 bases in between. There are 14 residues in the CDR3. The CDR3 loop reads CASSLFGGANGYTF. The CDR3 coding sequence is TGTGCCAGCAGCCTGTTCGGGGGCGCAAATGGCTACACCTTC.

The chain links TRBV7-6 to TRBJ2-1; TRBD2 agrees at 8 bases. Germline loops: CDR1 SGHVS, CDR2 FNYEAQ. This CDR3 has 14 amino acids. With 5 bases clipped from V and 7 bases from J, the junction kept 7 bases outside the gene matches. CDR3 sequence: CASSTGGAANEQFF. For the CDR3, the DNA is TGTGCCAGCAGCACCGGGGGGGCCGCTAATGAGCAGTTCTTC. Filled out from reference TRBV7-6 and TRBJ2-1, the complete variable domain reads GAGVSQSPRYKVTKRGQDVALRCDPISGHVSLYWYRQALGQGPEFLTYFNYEAQQDKSGLPNDRFSAERPEGSISTLTIQRTEQRDSAMYRCASSTGGAANEQFFGPGTRLTVL.

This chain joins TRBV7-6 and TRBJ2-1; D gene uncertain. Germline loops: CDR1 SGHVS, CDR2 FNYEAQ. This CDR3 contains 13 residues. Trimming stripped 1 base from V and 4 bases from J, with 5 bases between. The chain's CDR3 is CASSLVAYNEQFF. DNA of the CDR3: TGTGCCAGCAGCTTAGTGGCTTACAATGAGCAGTTCTTC.

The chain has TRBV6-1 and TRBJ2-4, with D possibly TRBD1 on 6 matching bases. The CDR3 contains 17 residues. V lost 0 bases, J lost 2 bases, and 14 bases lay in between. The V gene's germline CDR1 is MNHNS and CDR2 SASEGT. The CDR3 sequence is CASSEAERQGSKNIQYF. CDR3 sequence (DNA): TGTGCCAGCAGTGAAGCAGAGAGGCAGGGGTCCAAAAACATTCAGTACTTC.

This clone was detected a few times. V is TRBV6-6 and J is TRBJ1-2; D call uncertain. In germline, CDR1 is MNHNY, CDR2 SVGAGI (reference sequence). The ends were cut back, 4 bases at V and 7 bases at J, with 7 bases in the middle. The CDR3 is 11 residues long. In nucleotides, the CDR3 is TGTGCCAGCAGTTCCGGGCTTGGCTACACCTTC. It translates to CASSSGLGYTF.

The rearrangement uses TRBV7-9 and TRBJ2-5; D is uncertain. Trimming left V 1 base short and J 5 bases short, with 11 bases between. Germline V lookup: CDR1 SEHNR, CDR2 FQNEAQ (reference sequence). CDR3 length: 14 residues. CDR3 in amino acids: CASSLEKVFETQYF. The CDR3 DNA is TGTGCCAGCAGCTTAGAGAAGGTGTTTGAGACCCAGTACTTC. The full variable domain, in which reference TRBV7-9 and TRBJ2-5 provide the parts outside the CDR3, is DTGVSQNPRHKITKRGQNVTFRCDPISEHNRLYWYRQTLGQGPEFLTYFQNEAQLEKSRLLSDRFSAERPKGSFSTLEIQRTEQGDSAMYLCASSLEKVFETQYFGPGTRLLVL.

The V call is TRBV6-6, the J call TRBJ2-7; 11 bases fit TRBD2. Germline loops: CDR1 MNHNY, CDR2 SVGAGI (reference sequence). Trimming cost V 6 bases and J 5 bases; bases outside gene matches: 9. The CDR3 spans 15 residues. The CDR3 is CASRVAGGGGDEQYF. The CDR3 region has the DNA TGTGCCAGCAGGGTAGCGGGAGGGGGTGGTGACGAGCAGTACTTC.

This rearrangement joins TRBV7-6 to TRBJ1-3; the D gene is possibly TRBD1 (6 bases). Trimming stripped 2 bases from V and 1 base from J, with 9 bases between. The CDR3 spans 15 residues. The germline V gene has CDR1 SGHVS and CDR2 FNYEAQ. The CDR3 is CASSLRGASGNTIYF. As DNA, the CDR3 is TGTGCCAGCAGCTTACGGGGGGCATCTGGAAACACCATATATTTT. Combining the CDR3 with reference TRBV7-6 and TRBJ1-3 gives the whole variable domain GAGVSQSPRYKVTKRGQDVALRCDPISGHVSLYWYRQALGQGPEFLTYFNYEAQQDKSGLPNDRFSAERPEGSISTLTIQRTEQRDSAMYRCASSLRGASGNTIYFGEGSWLTVV.

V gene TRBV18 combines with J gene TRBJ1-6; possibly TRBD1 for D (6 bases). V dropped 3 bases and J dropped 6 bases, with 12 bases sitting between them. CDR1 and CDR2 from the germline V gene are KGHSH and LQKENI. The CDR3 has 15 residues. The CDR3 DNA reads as TGTGCCAGCTCACCGACGGACAGCAGTAATTCACCCCTCCACTTT. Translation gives CASSPTDSSNSPLHF.

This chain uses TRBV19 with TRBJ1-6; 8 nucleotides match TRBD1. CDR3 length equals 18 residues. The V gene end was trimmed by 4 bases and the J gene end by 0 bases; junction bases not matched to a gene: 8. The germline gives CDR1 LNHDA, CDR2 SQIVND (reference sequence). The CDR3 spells CASSTTGTGYSYNSPLHF. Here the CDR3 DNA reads TGTGCCAGTAGTACAACCGGGACAGGCTACTCCTATAATTCACCCCTCCACTTT.

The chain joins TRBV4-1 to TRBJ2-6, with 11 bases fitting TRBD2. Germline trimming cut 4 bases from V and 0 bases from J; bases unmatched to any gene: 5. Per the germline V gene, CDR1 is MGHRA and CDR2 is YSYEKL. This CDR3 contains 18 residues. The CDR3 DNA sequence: TGCGCCAGCAGCCTTGTAGCGGGGGGGGTCTCTGGGGCCAACGTCCTGACTTTC. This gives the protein CASSLVAGGVSGANVLTF.

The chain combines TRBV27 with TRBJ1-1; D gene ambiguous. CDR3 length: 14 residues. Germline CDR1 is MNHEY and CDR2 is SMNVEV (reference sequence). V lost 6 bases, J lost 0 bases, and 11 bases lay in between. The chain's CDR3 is CASRPSLMNTEAFF. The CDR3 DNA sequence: TGTGCCAGCAGGCCTAGTCTGATGAACACTGAAGCTTTCTTT.

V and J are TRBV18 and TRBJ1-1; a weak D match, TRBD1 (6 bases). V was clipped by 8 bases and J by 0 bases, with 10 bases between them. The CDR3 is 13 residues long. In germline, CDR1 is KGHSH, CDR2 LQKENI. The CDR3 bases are TGTGCCAGCACCGGACAGCTGAACACTGAAGCTTTCTTT. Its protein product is CASTGQLNTEAFF.

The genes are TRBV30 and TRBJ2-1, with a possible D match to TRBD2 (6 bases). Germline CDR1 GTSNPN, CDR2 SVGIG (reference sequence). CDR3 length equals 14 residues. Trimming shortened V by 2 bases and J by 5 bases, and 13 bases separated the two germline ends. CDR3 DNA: TGTGCCTGGAGTCGCCAGCGGGTAGACAATGAGCAGTTCTTC. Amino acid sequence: CAWSRQRVDNEQFF. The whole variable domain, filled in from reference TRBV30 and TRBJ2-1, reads SQTIHQWPATLVQPVGSPLSLECTVEGTSNPNLYWYRQAAGRGLQLLFYSVGIGQISSEVPQNLSASRPQDRQFILSSKKLLLSDSGFYLCAWSRQRVDNEQFFGPGTRLTVL.

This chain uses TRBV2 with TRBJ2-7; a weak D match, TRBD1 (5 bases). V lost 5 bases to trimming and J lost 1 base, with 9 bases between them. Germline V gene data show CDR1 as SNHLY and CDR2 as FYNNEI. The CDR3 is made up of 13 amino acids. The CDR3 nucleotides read TGTGCCAGCAGTCCCCGACAGTCCTACGAGCAGTACTTC. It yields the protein CASSPRQSYEQYF. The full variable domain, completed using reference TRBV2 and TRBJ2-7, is EPEVTQTPSHQVTQMGQEVILRCVPISNHLYFYWYRQILGQKVEFLVSFYNNEISEKSEIFDDQFSVERPDGSNFTLKIRSTKLEDSAMYFCASSPRQSYEQYFGPGTRLTVT.

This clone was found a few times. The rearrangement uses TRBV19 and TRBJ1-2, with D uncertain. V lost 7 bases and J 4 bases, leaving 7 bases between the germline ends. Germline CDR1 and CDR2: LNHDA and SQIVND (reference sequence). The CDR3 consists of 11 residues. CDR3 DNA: TGTGCCAGTACCCAGACCTATGGCTACACCTTC. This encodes CASTQTYGYTF.

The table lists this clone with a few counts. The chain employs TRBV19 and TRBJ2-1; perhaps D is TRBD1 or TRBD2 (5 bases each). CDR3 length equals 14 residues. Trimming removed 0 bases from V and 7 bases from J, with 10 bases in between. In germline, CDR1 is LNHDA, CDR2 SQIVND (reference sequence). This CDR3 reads CASSIDRWGNEQFF. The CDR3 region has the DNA TGTGCCAGTAGTATAGATCGCTGGGGGAATGAGCAGTTCTTC.

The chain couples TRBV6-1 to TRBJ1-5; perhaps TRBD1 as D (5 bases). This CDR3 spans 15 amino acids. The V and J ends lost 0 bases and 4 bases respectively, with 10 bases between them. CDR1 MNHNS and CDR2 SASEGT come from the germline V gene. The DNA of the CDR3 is TGTGCCAGCAGTGAAGCGCCCGGGGGGAATCAGCCCCAGCATTTT. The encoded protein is CASSEAPGGNQPQHF.

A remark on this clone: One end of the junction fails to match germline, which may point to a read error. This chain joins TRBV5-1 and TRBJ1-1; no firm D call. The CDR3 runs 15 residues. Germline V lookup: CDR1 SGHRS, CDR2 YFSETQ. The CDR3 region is CASSLAMRVNAEAFF. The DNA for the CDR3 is TGCGCCAGCAGCTTGGCCATGAGGGTGAACGCTGAAGCTTTCTTT.

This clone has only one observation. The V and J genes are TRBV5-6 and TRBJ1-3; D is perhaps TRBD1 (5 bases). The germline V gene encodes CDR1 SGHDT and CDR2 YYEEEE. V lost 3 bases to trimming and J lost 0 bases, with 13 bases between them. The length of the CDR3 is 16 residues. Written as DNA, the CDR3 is TGTGCCAGCAGCTCCCAGGGTTTCGGCTCTGGAAACACCATATATTTT. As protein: CASSSQGFGSGNTIYF.

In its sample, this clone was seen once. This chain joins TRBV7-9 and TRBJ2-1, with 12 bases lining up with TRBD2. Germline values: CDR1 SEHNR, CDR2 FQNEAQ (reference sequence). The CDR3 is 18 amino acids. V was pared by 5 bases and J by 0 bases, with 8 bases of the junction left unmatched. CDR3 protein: CASSTSGRPSSSYNEQFF. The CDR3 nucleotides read TGTGCCAGCAGCACTAGCGGGAGGCCGTCAAGCTCCTACAATGAGCAGTTCTTC.

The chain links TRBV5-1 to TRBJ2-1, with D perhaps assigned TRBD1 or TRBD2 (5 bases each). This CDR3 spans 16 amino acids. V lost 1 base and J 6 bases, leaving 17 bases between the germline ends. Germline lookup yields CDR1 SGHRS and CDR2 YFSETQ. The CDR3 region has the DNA TGCGCCAGCAGCTTGCTCGGGACGCCGAAGGTCAATGAGCAGTTCTTC. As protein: CASSLLGTPKVNEQFF.

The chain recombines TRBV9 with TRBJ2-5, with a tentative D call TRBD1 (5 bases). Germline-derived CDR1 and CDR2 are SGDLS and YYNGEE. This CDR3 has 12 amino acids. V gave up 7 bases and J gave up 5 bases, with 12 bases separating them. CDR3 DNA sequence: TGTGCCAGCGGGGTTCCAGGGGAGACCCAGTACTTC. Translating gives CASGVPGETQYF. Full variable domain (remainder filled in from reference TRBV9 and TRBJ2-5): DSGVTQTPKHLITATGQRVTLRCSPRSGDLSVYWYQQSLDQGLQFLIQYYNGEERAKGNILERFSAQQFPDLHSELNLSSLELGDSALYFCASGVPGETQYFGPGTRLLVL.

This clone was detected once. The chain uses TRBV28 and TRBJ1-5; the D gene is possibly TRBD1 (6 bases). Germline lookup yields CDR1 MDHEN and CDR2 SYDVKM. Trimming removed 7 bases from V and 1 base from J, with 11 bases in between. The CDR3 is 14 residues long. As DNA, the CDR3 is TGTGCCAGCATGAGAGACAGGAGCAATCAGCCCCAGCATTTT. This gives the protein CASMRDRSNQPQHF.